These 8 T cell receptor beta chains share one sample of origin, sequenced in a study of siplizumab effects on memory and regulatory T cells. Profiling relied on immunoSEQ multiplex PCR, and the TCRdb table lists in-frame clones only, not all of them. In the table there are roughly 92,000 clones, roughly 94% of which are singletons. The specimen sequenced was non-Treg CD4+ T cells sorted from blood. The origin of the receptors is a human donor in good health.

For the CDR3, the DNA is TGTGCCAGCAGTGCGCTAAGGGGTACCGGAGCTTTCTTT. This codes for CASSALRGTGAFF. The chain joins TRBV25-1 to TRBJ1-1; D is possibly TRBD1 (5 bases). The V end was cut by 4 bases, the J end by 10 bases, with 16 bases between. Germline CDR1 is MGHDK and CDR2 is SYGVNS. This CDR3 has 13 residues.

The rearrangement links TRBV5-1 to TRBJ2-2; 11 bases line up with TRBD2. The CDR3 totals 17 residues. Germline trimming cut 1 base from V and 6 bases from J; bases unmatched to any gene: 8. The V gene's germline CDR1 is SGHRS and CDR2 YFSETQ. CDR3: CASSLLAGGTGSGELFF. CDR3 nucleotide sequence: TGCGCCAGCAGCTTGCTAGCGGGAGGAACTGGGTCCGGGGAGCTGTTTTTT.

The CDR3 DNA follows: TGTGCCAGCAGTATCAGCGGCTTCGGGGTGTACGAGCAGTACTTC. This sequence encodes CASSISGFGVYEQYF. The chain joins TRBV11-2 to TRBJ2-7, with D tentatively TRBD2 (5 bases). CDR1 is SGHAT and CDR2 is FQNNGV in the germline V gene. Trimming left V 6 bases short and J 4 bases short, with 19 bases between. The CDR3 is made up of 15 amino acids.

The chain is built from TRBV2 and TRBJ2-7; TRBD2 might be the D (5 bases). From germline, CDR1 is SNHLY and CDR2 FYNNEI. The CDR3 sequence is 11 residues long. Deletions cut 6 bases from V and 11 bases from J, with 14 bases between. This CDR3 is CASSRSNGEYF. Written as DNA, the CDR3 is TGTGCCAGCAGCAGGAGCAACGGGGAGTACTTC.

The chain is built from TRBV2 and TRBJ1-2; D unclear. Germline V gene data show CDR1 as SNHLY and CDR2 as FYNNEI. The CDR3 extends over 12 amino acids. With 7 bases removed from V and 8 bases from J, the gap between germline ends came to 14 bases. This CDR3 reads CASTPQPVGYTF. Written as DNA, the CDR3 is TGTGCCAGCACCCCGCAGCCAGTCGGCTACACCTTC. Using reference TRBV2 and TRBJ1-2 for the parts outside the CDR3, the full variable domain is EPEVTQTPSHQVTQMGQEVILRCVPISNHLYFYWYRQILGQKVEFLVSFYNNEISEKSEIFDDQFSVERPDGSNFTLKIRSTKLEDSAMYFCASTPQPVGYTFGSGTRLTVV.

This chain connects TRBV27 to TRBJ1-2; a weak D match, TRBD1 (5 bases). V lost 3 bases and J lost 4, with 9 bases in between. CDR3 size: 13 residues. The V gene's germline CDR1 is MNHEY and CDR2 SMNVEV (reference sequence). This chain's CDR3 is CASSFGGGYGYTF. CDR3 in DNA: TGTGCCAGCAGTTTTGGGGGGGGCTATGGCTACACCTTC.

The chain employs TRBV2 and TRBJ1-5, with 11 bases identical to TRBD1. Germline trimming cut 6 bases from V and 3 bases from J; bases unmatched to any gene: 7. Looked up from germline, CDR1 is SNHLY and CDR2 is FYNNEI. This CDR3 comprises 16 residues. As DNA, the CDR3 is TGTGCCAGCAGGGAGGGACAGGGGGTCTACAATCAGCCCCAGCATTTT. Amino acids: CASREGQGVYNQPQHF.

This chain uses TRBV29-1 with TRBJ2-3; D unresolved. Trimming shortened V by 1 base and J by 2 bases, and 7 bases separated the two germline ends. The CDR3 has 13 amino acids. Germline-derived CDR1 and CDR2 are SQVTM and ANQGSEA. CDR3 protein: CSVEVRVTDTQYF. The CDR3 DNA reads as TGCAGCGTTGAAGTACGGGTCACAGATACGCAGTATTTT.